One sample yielded the 31 T cell receptor beta chains listed below, sequenced in a study of identical twins. MiXCR was run by TCRdb on the 5' RACE reads, yielding one entry per CDR3 protein. The table includes roughly 230,000 distinct CDR3 sequences, roughly 8% detected once. The same sample was also studied in work on yellow fever vaccine responses in identical twins.

Sequenced: CD8+ T cells sorted from blood. These receptors all come from a woman aged 18-35 years in good health.

The V gene is TRBV9, the J gene TRBJ2-5; D possibly matches TRBD1 or TRBD2 (6 bases each). The germline V and J ends were trimmed by 0 bases and 5 bases, with 17 bases remaining between them. Germline CDR1 SGDLS, CDR2 YYNGEE. The CDR3 is 16 amino acids. The chain's CDR3 is CASSVEGGGAWETQYF. DNA for the CDR3: TGTGCCAGCAGCGTAGAGGGGGGAGGAGCATGGGAGACCCAGTACTTC.

This clonotype was recorded a few times. In DNA form, the CDR3 reads TGTGCCACCAGTGGTGTGGCCTTGGATGAGCAGTTCTTC. The encoded protein is CATSGVALDEQFF. This chain connects TRBV24-1 to TRBJ2-1, with D hard to call. The germline CDR1 and CDR2 sequences are KGHDR and SFDVKD. CDR3 length: 13 residues. V lost 5 bases and J 8 bases, leaving 12 bases between the germline ends.

In its sample, this clonotype was seen a few times. The chain carries TRBV7-3 and TRBJ2-2, with a tentative D call TRBD2 (6 bases). CDR1 SGHTA and CDR2 FQGTGA come from the germline V gene. This CDR3 region has 15 residues. The V gene lost 5 bases and the J gene lost 3 bases, with 13 bases spanning the gap. CDR3 sequence (DNA): TGTGCCAGCAGCCCCCTCGGGAGCCACACCGGGGAGCTGTTTTTT. It yields the protein CASSPLGSHTGELFF.

This clonotype has at least ten counts. The chain recombines TRBV20-1 with TRBJ2-7; 7 bases agree with TRBD1. The CDR3 is 13 amino acids. The V segment lost 2 bases and the J segment 2 bases; nucleotides outside the gene matches: 3. Germline V gives CDR1 DFQATT, CDR2 SNEGSKA (reference sequence). In DNA form, the CDR3 reads TGCAGTGCTAGAACCGGACAGGCCTACGAGCAGTACTTC. Its protein product is CSARTGQAYEQYF.

The chain couples TRBV7-2 to TRBJ1-1; D is unresolved. Germline V lookup: CDR1 SGHTA, CDR2 FQGNSA. V shed 2 bases and J shed 1 base, with 5 bases lying between them. The CDR3 covers 13 residues. This CDR3 reads CASSLRWNTEAFF. The CDR3 coding sequence is TGTGCCAGCAGCTTAAGGTGGAACACTGAAGCTTTCTTT.

This clonotype was seen many times. V is TRBV29-1 and J is TRBJ2-5; D uncertain. Germline CDR1 and CDR2: SQVTM and ANQGSEA. The CDR3 is 13 amino acids. Trimming stripped 4 bases from V and 3 bases from J, with 12 bases between. The CDR3 region has the DNA TGCAGCGTTGTATCCGGGTTGGAAGAGACCCAGTACTTC. It codes for CSVVSGLEETQYF.

This sequence joins TRBV3-1 and TRBJ2-7; D call uncertain. The V end lost 1 base, the J end lost 1 base, and 8 bases lay between the germline ends. This CDR3 comprises 14 residues. Looked up from germline, CDR1 is LGHDT and CDR2 is YNNKEL (reference sequence). In nucleotides, the CDR3 is TGTGCCAGCAGCCAAGGAACCAGGTCCTACGAGCAGTACTTC. It encodes CASSQGTRSYEQYF.

The V gene is TRBV20-1, the J gene TRBJ2-3; no firm D call. The CDR3 covers 17 residues. The V and J ends lost 1 base and 0 bases respectively, with 17 bases between them. Germline V gene data show CDR1 as DFQATT and CDR2 as SNEGSKA (reference sequence). Here the CDR3 reads CSARALIPQASTDTQYF. The DNA of the CDR3 is TGCAGTGCTAGAGCCCTAATACCGCAAGCCAGCACAGATACGCAGTATTTT.

The chain uses TRBV7-9 and TRBJ2-7, with 10 nucleotides matching TRBD1. This CDR3 spans 17 amino acids. V lost 2 bases and J lost 2; bases outside the gene matches: 9. From germline, CDR1 is SEHNR and CDR2 FQNEAQ (reference sequence). CDR3 bases: TGTGCCAGCAGCTTACTTCCCGGGACAGGGGACACCTACGAGCAGTACTTC. Amino acids: CASSLLPGTGDTYEQYF. Full variable domain (missing parts from reference TRBV7-9 and TRBJ2-7): DTGVSQNPRHKITKRGQNVTFRCDPISEHNRLYWYRQTLGQGPEFLTYFQNEAQLEKSRLLSDRFSAERPKGSFSTLEIQRTEQGDSAMYLCASSLLPGTGDTYEQYFGPGTRLTVT.

The chain links TRBV7-2 to TRBJ1-5, with 7 bases aligning to TRBD1. The CDR3 sequence is 14 residues long. In germline, CDR1 is SGHTA, CDR2 FQGNSA. The J segment lost 5 bases and the V segment lost 4 bases, leaving 5 bases of the junction unmatched. CDR3: CASSSRDRYQPQHF. As DNA, the CDR3 is TGTGCCAGCAGCTCTCGGGACAGATATCAGCCCCAGCATTTT.

The chain couples TRBV7-9 to TRBJ2-1, with D possibly matching TRBD2 (5 bases). The V and J ends lost 5 bases and 9 bases respectively, with 20 bases between them. In germline, CDR1 is SEHNR, CDR2 FQNEAQ (reference sequence). This CDR3 spans 15 amino acids. In nucleotides, the CDR3 is TGTGCCAGCAGCCCCCCCAATCGCGGGCCTACTGAGCAGTTCTTC. Its translation: CASSPPNRGPTEQFF.

This clonotype was found many times. This chain uses TRBV20-1 with TRBJ2-7; TRBD2 matches at 10 bases. The trim removed 4 bases at V and 1 base at J, leaving 7 bases unmatched. The CDR3 is 15 residues long. The germline CDR1 and CDR2 sequences are DFQATT and SNEGSKA (reference sequence). The CDR3 sequence is CSATLLAGLSYEQYF. The CDR3 DNA reads as TGCAGTGCTACCCTACTAGCGGGACTTTCCTACGAGCAGTACTTC.

CDR3 loop: CASSYDAGPYEQYF. For the CDR3, the DNA is TGTGCCAGCAGTTACGACGCAGGACCCTACGAGCAGTACTTC. The chain employs TRBV6-2 or TRBV6-3 and TRBJ2-7, with unresolved D. CDR3 length: 14 residues. V dropped 2 bases and J dropped 2 bases, with 10 bases sitting between them. Germline V gene data show CDR1 as MNHEY and CDR2 as SVGEGT.

The V gene is TRBV7-2, the J gene TRBJ2-5, with D hard to call. This CDR3 region has 16 residues. V was cut by 3 bases and J by 1 base, with 15 bases left in between. Germline CDR1 SGHTA, CDR2 FQGNSA. DNA of the CDR3: TGTGCCAGCAGCTTCTGGATCCGAACCGTCCAAGAGACCCAGTACTTC. Translated, it gives CASSFWIRTVQETQYF.

The sample holds many counts of this clonotype. The chain links TRBV6-1 to TRBJ1-1; 7 nucleotides agree with TRBD1. The germline V gene has CDR1 MNHNS and CDR2 SASEGT. The CDR3 is 13 residues long. V shed 4 bases, J shed 1 base, and the junction held 0 bases outside the gene matches. The CDR3 loop is CASSGQGNTEAFF. The DNA for the CDR3 is TGTGCCAGCAGTGGACAGGGGAACACTGAAGCTTTCTTT.

In its sample, this clonotype was seen a few times. This chain joins TRBV10-2 and TRBJ1-5; tentatively, D is TRBD1 (5 bases). CDR1 is WSHSY and CDR2 is SAAADI in the germline V gene. The length of the CDR3 is 13 residues. The V gene lost 8 bases and the J gene lost 3 bases, with 11 bases spanning the gap. CDR3 DNA sequence: TGCGCCAGCCAGGACAATTTCAATCAGCCCCAGCATTTT. Translating it yields CASQDNFNQPQHF.

DNA of the CDR3: TGCAGTGCTAGATATAGGGACAGGAGCTCCTACGAGCAGTACTTC. Amino acid sequence: CSARYRDRSSYEQYF. J is TRBJ2-7 and V is TRBV20-1, with TRBD1 matching over 8 bases. The V and J ends lost 2 bases and 0 bases, in that order; junction bases with no gene match: 6. The CDR3 totals 15 residues. Germline V gene lookup returns CDR1 DFQATT and CDR2 SNEGSKA (reference sequence).

This clonotype was seen a few times. The chain carries TRBV7-9 and TRBJ2-7; D unclear. V lost 5 bases, J lost 4 bases, and 12 bases lay in between. Looked up from germline, CDR1 is SEHNR and CDR2 is FQNEAQ (reference sequence). CDR3 size: 13 residues. CDR3 loop: CASSGNPEYEQYF. In nucleotides, the CDR3 is TGTGCCAGCAGCGGGAACCCGGAATACGAGCAGTACTTC.

This clonotype was seen repeatedly, ten times or more. The chain carries TRBV2 and TRBJ1-5; D remains unclear. Germline CDR1 is SNHLY and CDR2 is FYNNEI. Trimming shortened V by 2 bases and J by 7 bases, and 9 bases separated the two germline ends. The CDR3 is made up of 13 amino acids. The CDR3 loop is CASSELGAQPQHF. As DNA, the CDR3 is TGTGCCAGCAGTGAACTTGGTGCCCAGCCCCAGCATTTT.

This clonotype was detected only a few times. The chain is built from TRBV29-1 and TRBJ2-7; maybe TRBD2 (5 bases). This CDR3 contains 12 residues. The germline V gene encodes CDR1 SQVTM and CDR2 ANQGSEA. V was shortened by 1 base and J by 6 bases, with 10 bases between the two germline ends. This CDR3 is CSVEGESVEQYF. The DNA of the CDR3 is TGCAGCGTTGAAGGGGAGTCGGTCGAGCAGTACTTC.

This clonotype has ten or more counts. The chain recombines TRBV15 with TRBJ1-1; D is unresolved. V lost 8 bases to trimming and J lost 1 base, with 11 bases between them. This CDR3 contains 13 residues. CDR1 and CDR2 (germline): LNHNV, YYDKDF (reference sequence). The DNA for the CDR3 is TGTGCCACCGGGGAACAGCAGAACACTGAAGCTTTCTTT. It yields the protein CATGEQQNTEAFF. Full variable domain (missing parts from reference TRBV15 and TRBJ1-1): DAMVIQNPRYQVTQFGKPVTLSCSQTLNHNVMYWYQQKSSQAPKLLFHYYDKDFNNEADTPDNFQSRRPNTSFCFLDIRSPGLGDTAMYLCATGEQQNTEAFFGQGTRLTVV.

The V call is TRBV5-6, the J call TRBJ2-1; D possibly uses TRBD1 or TRBD2 (5 bases each). The CDR3 contains 15 residues. V was shortened by 0 bases and J by 4 bases, with 11 bases between the two germline ends. Germline V lookup: CDR1 SGHDT, CDR2 YYEEEE. CDR3 DNA: TGTGCCAGCAGCTTGGTAGGGGAGATTTACAATGAGCAGTTCTTC. It translates to CASSLVGEIYNEQFF. Full variable domain (outside the CDR3, taken from reference TRBV5-6 and TRBJ2-1): DAGVTQSPTHLIKTRGQQVTLRCSPKSGHDTVSWYQQALGQGPQFIFQYYEEEERQRGNFPDRFSGHQFPNYSSELNVNALLLGDSALYLCASSLVGEIYNEQFFGPGTRLTVL.

This clonotype has a handful of counts. In nucleotides, the CDR3 is TGTGCCAGCAGCTTTGGGGAAGTAGGCTACGAGCAGTACTTC. It encodes CASSFGEVGYEQYF. The J gene is TRBJ2-7, the V gene TRBV11-3; no reliable D call. Trimming took off 3 bases at V and 3 bases at J, with 12 bases between the two ends. Germline-derived CDR1 and CDR2 are SGHNT and YENEEA. The CDR3 contains 14 residues.

The chain couples TRBV6-5 to TRBJ2-2, with 9 bases that match TRBD2. V lost 0 bases, J lost 0 bases, and 2 bases stayed unmatched. CDR1 and CDR2 (germline): MNHEY, SVGAGI. This CDR3 is built from 17 residues. CDR3 DNA sequence: TGTGCCAGCAGTTACTCCCGACTAGCGGCGAACACCGGGGAGCTGTTTTTT. It codes for CASSYSRLAANTGELFF.

At least ten counts were recorded for this clonotype. The chain uses TRBV12-3 or TRBV12-4 and TRBJ1-1; perhaps TRBD1 as D (6 bases). The CDR3 spans 14 residues. V lost 4 bases and J 1 base, leaving 10 bases between the germline ends. CDR3 sequence reads: CASSSGGPNTEAFF. Written as DNA, the CDR3 is TGTGCCAGCAGTTCCGGGGGGCCGAACACTGAAGCTTTCTTT.

CDR3 residues: CSVESVTETYEQYF. The CDR3 bases are TGCAGCGTTGAAAGCGTAACCGAAACATACGAGCAGTACTTC. The V call is TRBV29-1, the J call TRBJ2-7; no firm D call. CDR1 is SQVTM and CDR2 is ANQGSEA in the germline V gene. Trimming took off 2 bases at V and 4 bases at J, with 15 bases between the two ends. CDR3 length: 14 residues.

This clonotype has a count of ten or more. The V and J genes are TRBV5-6 and TRBJ2-7, with a weak D call TRBD2 (6 bases). The germline CDR1 and CDR2 sequences are SGHDT and YYEEEE. Trimming stripped 4 bases from V and 0 bases from J, with 11 bases between. This CDR3 is 14 amino acids long. The CDR3 reads CASSPGLYSYEQYF. Written as DNA, the CDR3 is TGTGCCAGCAGCCCGGGACTTTACTCCTACGAGCAGTACTTC.

This sequence joins TRBV28 and TRBJ2-7; D gene unclear. CDR3 length: 16 amino acids. The germline gives CDR1 MDHEN, CDR2 SYDVKM. V shed 3 bases and J shed 0 bases, with 15 bases lying between them. CDR3 nucleotides: TGTGCCAGCAGTTTCTCTCCGACCCAGAGCTCCTACGAGCAGTACTTC. It translates to CASSFSPTQSSYEQYF. Using reference TRBV28 and TRBJ2-7 for the parts outside the CDR3, the full variable domain is DVKVTQSSRYLVKRTGEKVFLECVQDMDHENMFWYRQDPGLGLRLIYFSYDVKMKEKGDIPEGYSVSREKKERFSLILESASTNQTSMYLCASSFSPTQSSYEQYFGPGTRLTVT.

In this sample, this clonotype turned up a few times. The chain combines TRBV6-5 with TRBJ2-1, with TRBD1 as a possible D gene (5 bases). CDR1 and CDR2 (germline): MNHEY, SVGAGI. The CDR3 spans 17 residues. With 2 bases removed from V and 2 bases from J, the gap between germline ends came to 16 bases. The CDR3 DNA is TGTGCCAGCAGTTACCGACCGGAAGGGGTAACCTACAATGAGCAGTTCTTC. Translation: CASSYRPEGVTYNEQFF.

There are a few counts of this clonotype. The rearrangement uses TRBV10-3 and TRBJ2-7, with TRBD1 as a possible D gene (5 bases). The CDR3 spans 14 residues. Germline CDR1 and CDR2: ENHRY and SYGVKD. The germline V and J ends were trimmed by 2 bases and 3 bases, with 11 bases remaining between them. CDR3 protein: CAISEEDIVYEQYF. The CDR3 DNA reads TGTGCCATCAGTGAGGAGGACATAGTCTACGAGCAGTACTTC.

CDR3 sequence (DNA): TGTGCCAGCAGCGTAGAGTCAGTTCCCTACGAGCAGTACTTC. Encoded protein: CASSVESVPYEQYF. The chain uses TRBV9 and TRBJ2-7; D gene ambiguous. Between the trimmed V and J ends, which lost 0 bases and 2 bases, there was a span of 9 bases. Germline CDR1 SGDLS, CDR2 YYNGEE. The CDR3 sequence is 14 residues long.